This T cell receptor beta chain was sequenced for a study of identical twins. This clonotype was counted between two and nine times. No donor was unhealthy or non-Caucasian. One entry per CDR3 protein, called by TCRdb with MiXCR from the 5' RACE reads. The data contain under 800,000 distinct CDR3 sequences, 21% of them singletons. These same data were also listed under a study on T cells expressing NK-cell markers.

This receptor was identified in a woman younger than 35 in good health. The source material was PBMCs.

The CDR3 bases are TGTGCCAGCAGTTACTCAAGGGGGAACTATGGCTACACCTTC. Translation: CASSYSRGNYGYTF. V and J are TRBV6-5 and TRBJ1-2; D perhaps matches TRBD1 (6 bases). V shed 0 bases and J shed 2 bases, with 7 bases lying between them. The CDR3 is 14 residues long. CDR1 and CDR2 from the germline V gene are MNHEY and SVGAGI.